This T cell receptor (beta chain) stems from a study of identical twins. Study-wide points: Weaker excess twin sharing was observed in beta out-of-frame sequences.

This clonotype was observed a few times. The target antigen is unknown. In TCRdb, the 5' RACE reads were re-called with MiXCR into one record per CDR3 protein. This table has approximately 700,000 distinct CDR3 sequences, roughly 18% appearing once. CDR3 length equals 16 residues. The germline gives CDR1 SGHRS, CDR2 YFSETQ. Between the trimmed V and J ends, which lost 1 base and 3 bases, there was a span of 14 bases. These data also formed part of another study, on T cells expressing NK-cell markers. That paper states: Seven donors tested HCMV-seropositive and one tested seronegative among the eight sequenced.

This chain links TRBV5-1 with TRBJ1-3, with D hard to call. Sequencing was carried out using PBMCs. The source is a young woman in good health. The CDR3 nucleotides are TGCGCCAGCAGCTTGAGCCCGGGAACGAGTGGAAACACCATATATTTT. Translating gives CASSLSPGTSGNTIYF.